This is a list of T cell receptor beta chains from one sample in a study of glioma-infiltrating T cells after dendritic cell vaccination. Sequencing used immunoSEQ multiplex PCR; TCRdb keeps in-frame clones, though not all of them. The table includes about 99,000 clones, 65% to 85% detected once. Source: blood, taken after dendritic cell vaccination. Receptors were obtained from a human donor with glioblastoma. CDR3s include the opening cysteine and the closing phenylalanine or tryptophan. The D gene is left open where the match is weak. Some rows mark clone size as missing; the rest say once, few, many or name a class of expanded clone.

DNA: TGTGCCAGCTCACCTGGGACACCGGGGGGTCCTGGCTACACCTTC; CDR3: CASSPGTPGGPGYTF; length: 15; V: TRBV18; D: NA; size: NA; J: TRBJ1-2
DNA: TGTGCTAGCAGCGAGACAGGACAGGCGAACACCGGGGAGCTGTTTTTT; CDR3: CASSETGQANTGELFF; length: 16; V: TRBV7-7; D: TRBD1; size: NA; J: TRBJ2-2
DNA: TGTGCCAGCAGTCGCCGACAGGCGAATGGTTACCTATCCTACGAGCAGTACTTC; CDR3: CASSRRQANGYLSYEQYF; length: 18; V: TRBV28; D: NA; size: once; J: TRBJ2-7
DNA: TGCGCCAGCAGCTTGTTCCCAGGGGCTAACTATGGCTACACCTTC; CDR3: CASSLFPGANYGYTF; length: 15; V: TRBV5-1; D: NA; size: NA; J: TRBJ1-2
DNA: TGTGCCAGCTCGACACCGGGACTAGCGGAGACCCAGTACTTC; CDR3: CASSTPGLAETQYF; length: 14; V: TRBV2; D: TRBD2; size: NA; J: TRBJ2-5
DNA: TGTGCCAGTAGTGCAACAGGGAATACCTATCAGCCCCAGCATTTT; CDR3: CASSATGNTYQPQHF; length: 15; V: TRBV19; D: NA; size: NA; J: TRBJ1-5
DNA: TGTGCCAGCAGTGGCGCCCGACAGGGCAAAAACTATGGCTACACCTTC; CDR3: CASSGARQGKNYGYTF; length: 16; V: TRBV6-1; D: TRBD1; size: few; J: TRBJ1-2
DNA: TGTGCCAGCGCTTCCGGACAGGGGTCCTACGAGCAGTACTTC; CDR3: CASASGQGSYEQYF; length: 14; V: TRBV7-9; D: TRBD1; size: NA; J: TRBJ2-7
DNA: TGTGCCAGCAGTGCGGACTGGGCGGGGGTCACAGATACGCAGTATTTT; CDR3: CASSADWAGVTDTQYF; length: 16; V: TRBV2; D: TRBD2; size: NA; J: TRBJ2-3
DNA: TGTGCCAGCAGTTCGGGACTAGCGGAATACAATGAGCAGTTCTTC; CDR3: CASSSGLAEYNEQFF; length: 15; V: TRBV6-5; D: TRBD2; size: NA; J: TRBJ2-1
DNA: TGTGCCAGCAGCTCCCGACAGGGGAATAACTATGGCTACACCTTC; CDR3: CASSSRQGNNYGYTF; length: 15; V: TRBV11-2; D: TRBD1; size: NA; J: TRBJ1-2